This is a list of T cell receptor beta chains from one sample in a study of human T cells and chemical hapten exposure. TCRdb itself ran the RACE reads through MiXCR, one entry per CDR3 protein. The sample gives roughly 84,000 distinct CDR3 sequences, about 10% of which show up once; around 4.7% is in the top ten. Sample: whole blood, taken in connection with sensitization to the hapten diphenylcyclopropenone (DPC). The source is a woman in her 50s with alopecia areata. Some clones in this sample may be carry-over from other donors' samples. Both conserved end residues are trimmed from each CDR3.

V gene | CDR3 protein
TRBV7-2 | ASSQEKGREQY
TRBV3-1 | ASSQRGGNQPQH
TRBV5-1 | ASSLVASGSYNEQF
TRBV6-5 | ASRGGGNEKLF
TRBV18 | ASSPTSGTGDEAF
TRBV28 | ASSSEGGNSPLH
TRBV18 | ASSPGQGDQPQH
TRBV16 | ASSQNREKLF
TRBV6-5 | ASSSSKNIQY
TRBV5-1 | ASSGTSGYQETQY
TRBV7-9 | ASSLLTAGGEQY
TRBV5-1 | ASSLVGSGRPTSFYNEQF
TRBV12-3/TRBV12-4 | ASSLRGRLAGERGNEQF
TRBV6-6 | ASNPGRTGQGTQY
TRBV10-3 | AIRDREAGPQH
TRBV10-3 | AISTGEGGYT
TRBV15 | ATSRGFGTANQGNQPQH
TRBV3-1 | ASSHLQGYEAF
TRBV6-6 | ASSYDRTSGPYEQY
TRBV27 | ASRDLLNRGGDEQF
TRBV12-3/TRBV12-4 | ASGTGSWTGELF
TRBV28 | ASSPPMGGSKNSPLH
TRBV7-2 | ASSSTPRPGAQY
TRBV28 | ASSTDRLSNQPQH
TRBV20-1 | SATGTSGHAKNIQY
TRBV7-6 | ASSLAGLAWNTGELF
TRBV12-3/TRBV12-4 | ASRRQGGSTDTQY
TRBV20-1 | SAADTGGYQETQY
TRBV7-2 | ASSPRTGASSGANVLT
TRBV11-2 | ASSFDSLNTGELF
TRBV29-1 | SVIPRDSAYEQY
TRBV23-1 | ASSPLRTGAPKVG
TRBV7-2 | ASSLARVDMNTEAF
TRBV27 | ASSLSGTGAGTEAF
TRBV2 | ASRRLTGVPYEQY
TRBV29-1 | SGTATNEKLF
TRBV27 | ASGKTGELF
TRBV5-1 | ASSYTGGTEAF
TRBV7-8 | ASSSVSEQF